The rows below give T cell receptor beta chains drawn from one sample of a study of shared clonotypes between healthy human individuals. The assay was immunoSEQ multiplex PCR, and TCRdb's table has in-frame clones only and misses some. Of about 2 million clones in the sample, 85% to 95% were seen once. Input material: naive CD8+ T cells sorted from blood. These receptors were collected from a man younger than 35 in good health. Each CDR3 is given with its conserved first and last residue.

v_gene	j_gene	CDR3aa
TRBV10-1	TRBJ2-2	CASSDLSSTGELFF
TRBV4-1	TRBJ2-7	CASGTSGGTYEQYF
TRBV7-6	TRBJ2-7	CASSLEGADYF
TRBV6-1	TRBJ1-6	CASSDRTSGSPLHF
TRBV27	TRBJ1-1	CASSRNGDTEAFF
TRBV29-1	TRBJ2-3	CSVETGGSADTQYF
TRBV7-9	TRBJ2-1	CASSLDPTGGAHEQFF
TRBV2	TRBJ2-2	CASKPGPNTGELFF
TRBV6-5	TRBJ2-7	CASRFSDSYEQYF
TRBV28	TRBJ2-1	CASSPPPTRAEQFF
TRBV4-3	TRBJ2-7	CASSQDPRSGSYEQYF
TRBV7-9	TRBJ2-7	CASSFKGTPYEQYF
TRBV27	TRBJ1-5	CASSGGIGNQPQHF
TRBV27	TRBJ1-2	CASSLTVAANYGYTF
TRBV7-2	TRBJ2-7	CASSLDFGYEQYF
TRBV6-4	TRBJ1-5	CASRDTTYSNQPQHF
TRBV5-4	TRBJ2-7	CASSGTSDYEQYF
TRBV6-5	TRBJ1-2	CASSQFQGANYGYTF
TRBV30	TRBJ2-7	CAWARGAGPAEQYF
TRBV7-9	TRBJ1-4	CASSPGGGRLATNEKLFF
TRBV4-3	TRBJ2-1	CASSQVSYNEQFF
TRBV6-1	TRBJ1-5	CASSEAWDYSNQPQHF
TRBV14	TRBJ1-6	CASSQEVHSPLHF
TRBV7-2	TRBJ1-2	CASSLWQGLGYTF
TRBV19	TRBJ2-4	CASSSDRGLIENIQYF
TRBV4-1	TRBJ2-1	CASSLTLGSRSYNEQFF
TRBV6-6	TRBJ2-7	CASSYSGTSGYEQYF
TRBV29-1	TRBJ1-1	CSHSSNTEAFF
TRBV15	TRBJ1-5	CATSRDKGGQPQHF
TRBV5-1	TRBJ1-4	CASSGQGGEKLFF
TRBV7-2	TRBJ2-7	CASSLAPGGNEQYF
TRBV11-1	TRBJ2-2	CASSLDYTGELFF
TRBV18	TRBJ2-5	CASSPQGGQETQYF
TRBV7-9	TRBJ2-5	CASSPPGFLQETQYF
TRBV11-1	TRBJ2-1	CASSLGLAGAYNEQFF